The sequence of this T cell receptor (beta chain) was determined in a study of T cell repertoires in cytomegalovirus infection. Background on the study: In public TCR beta signatures, there were indications of both CMV infection and matching HLA type. Study-wide results and caveats: What dominated the ex vivo response were HLA-C-restricted CMV-specific TCR beta clonotypes. Identification of carriers of CMV plus the relevant HLA was performed using cumulative public TCR beta family frequency.

V was clipped by 3 bases and J by 2 bases, with 14 bases between them. Germline loops: CDR1 SGHVS, CDR2 FNYEAQ. The CDR3 consists of 16 residues. Note on this clonotype: The target antigen is unknown.

TCRdb analysed the reads with MiXCR anew, one entry per CDR3 protein. The sample lists some 270,000 distinct CDR3 sequences; over 15% were seen once. This TCR was sampled from a human donor in good health (CMV status not recorded). Some clones in this sample may be carry-over from other donors' samples. Sample: CD8+ T cells from PBMCs. The rearrangement joins TRBV7-6 to TRBJ1-3; D ambiguous. CDR3 nucleotides: TGTGCCAGCAGCTTTTGGGCCGAGGGAGCTGGAAACACCATATATTTT. It yields the protein CASSFWAEGAGNTIYF.